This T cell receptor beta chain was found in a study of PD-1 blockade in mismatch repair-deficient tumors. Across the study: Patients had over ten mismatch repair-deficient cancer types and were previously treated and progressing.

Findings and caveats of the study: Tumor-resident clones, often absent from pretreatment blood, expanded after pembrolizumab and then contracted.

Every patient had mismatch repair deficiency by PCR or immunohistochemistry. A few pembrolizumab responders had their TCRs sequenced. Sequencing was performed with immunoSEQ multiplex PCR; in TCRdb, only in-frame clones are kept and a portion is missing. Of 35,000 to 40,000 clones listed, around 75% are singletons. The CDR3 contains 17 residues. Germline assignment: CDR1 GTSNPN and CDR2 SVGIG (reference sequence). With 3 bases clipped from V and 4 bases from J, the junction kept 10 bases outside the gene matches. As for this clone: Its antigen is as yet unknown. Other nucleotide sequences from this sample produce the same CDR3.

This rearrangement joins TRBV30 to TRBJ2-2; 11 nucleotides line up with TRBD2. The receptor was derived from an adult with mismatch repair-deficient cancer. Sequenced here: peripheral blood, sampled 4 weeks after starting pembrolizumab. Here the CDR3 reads CAWSGIAGGLGTGELFF. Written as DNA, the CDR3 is TGTGCCTGGAGCGGAATAGCGGGAGGGCTGGGCACCGGGGAGCTGTTTTTT.